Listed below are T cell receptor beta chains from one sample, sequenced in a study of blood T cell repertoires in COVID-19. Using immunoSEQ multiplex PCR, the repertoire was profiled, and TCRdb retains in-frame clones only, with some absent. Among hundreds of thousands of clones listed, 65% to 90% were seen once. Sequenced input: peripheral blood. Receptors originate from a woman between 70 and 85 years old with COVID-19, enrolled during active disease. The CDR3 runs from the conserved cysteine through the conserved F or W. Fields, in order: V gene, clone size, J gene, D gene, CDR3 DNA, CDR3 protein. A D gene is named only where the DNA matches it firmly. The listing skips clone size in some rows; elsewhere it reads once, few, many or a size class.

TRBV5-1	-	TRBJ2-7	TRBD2	TGCGCCAGCAGCCTCGATACTAGCGGGGGGGCCGTCGAGCAGTACTTC	CASSLDTSGGAVEQYF
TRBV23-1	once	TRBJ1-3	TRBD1	TGCGCCAGCCTCCATCAGGGGGCAGCCTGGGGAAACACCATATATTTT	CASLHQGAAWGNTIYF
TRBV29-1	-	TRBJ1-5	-	TGCAGCGTTGCAACAGGCTCTTATCAGCCCCAGCATTTT	CSVATGSYQPQHF
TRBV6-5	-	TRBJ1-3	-	TGTGCCAGCAGTTACTCGGAGTCTGGAAACACCATATATTTT	CASSYSESGNTIYF
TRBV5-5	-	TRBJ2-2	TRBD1	TGTGCCAGCAGCTTGCTCGGACAGGGTCCCGGGGAGCTGTTTTTT	CASSLLGQGPGELFF
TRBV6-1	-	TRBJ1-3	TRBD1	TGTGCCAGCAGTGCCCCAGGGACAGGGAATAGAAACACCATATATTTT	CASSAPGTGNRNTIYF
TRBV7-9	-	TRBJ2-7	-	TGTGCCAGCAACCGCGGGTCTGCAACCTACGAGCAGTACTTC	CASNRGSATYEQYF
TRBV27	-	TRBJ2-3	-	TGTGCCAGCAGTTTCAGCGCCGGCACAGATACGCAGTATTTT	CASSFSAGTDTQYF
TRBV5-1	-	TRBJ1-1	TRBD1	TGCGCCAGCAGCCCCACACAGGGGACGAACACTGAAGCTTTCTTT	CASSPTQGTNTEAFF
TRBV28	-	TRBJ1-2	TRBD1	TGTGCCAGCAGTCCTAACGTCCCGGGACAGGGCACCTATGGCTACACCTTC	CASSPNVPGQGTYGYTF
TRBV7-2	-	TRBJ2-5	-	TGTGCCAGCAGCCGGACTGGTGAAGAGACCCAGTACTTC	CASSRTGEETQYF
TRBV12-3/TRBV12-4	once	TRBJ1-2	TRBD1	TGTGCCAGCAGTTTGTCACAGGGGAATGGCTACACCTTC	CASSLSQGNGYTF
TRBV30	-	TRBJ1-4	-	TGTGCCTGGAGTCGGGATTCAACTAATGAAAAACTGTTTTTT	CAWSRDSTNEKLFF
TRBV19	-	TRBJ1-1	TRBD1	TGTGCCAGTAGTATAGCTCGACAGGGTGAAGCTTTCTTT	CASSIARQGEAFF
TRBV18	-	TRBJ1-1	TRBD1	TGTGCCAGCTCATTTCGGACAGGGTGGGACACTGAAGCTTTCTTT	CASSFRTGWDTEAFF
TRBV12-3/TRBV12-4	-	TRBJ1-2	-	TGTGCCAGCAGTTTCAGTAACTATGGCTACACCTTC	CASSFSNYGYTF
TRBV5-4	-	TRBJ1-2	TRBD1	TGTGCCAGCAGCGGGGACAGTTTAAACTATGGCTACACCTTC	CASSGDSLNYGYTF
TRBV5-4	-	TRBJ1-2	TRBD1	TGTGCCAGCAGCTTTACAGGGGGAAGTGTCTATGGCTACACCTTC	CASSFTGGSVYGYTF
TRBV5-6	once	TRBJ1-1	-	TGTGCCAGCAGCTTGACAGGTGAAGGGGACACTGAAGCTTTCTTT	CASSLTGEGDTEAFF
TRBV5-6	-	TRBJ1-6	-	TGTGCCAGCAGCTCTGGACAAGGCTCCTATAATTCACCCCTCCACTTT	CASSSGQGSYNSPLHF
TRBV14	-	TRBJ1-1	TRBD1	TGTGCCAGCAGCCCCCGGGACAGGGGTTTGAACACTGAAGCTTTCTTT	CASSPRDRGLNTEAFF
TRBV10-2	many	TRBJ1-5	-	TGCGCCAGCAACCAGGGATGGGATCAGCCCCAGCATTTT	CASNQGWDQPQHF
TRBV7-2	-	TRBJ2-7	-	TGTGCCAGCAGCTTAACCCACAGAGAGCAGTACTTC	CASSLTHREQYF
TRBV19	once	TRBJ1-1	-	TGTGCCAGTAGTTTCTCGACAGTGAACACTGAAGCTTTCTTT	CASSFSTVNTEAFF